The sequence of this TCR beta chain was determined in a study of beta chain features in type 1 diabetes. This clone came up many times. Its antigen is undetermined. Study-level findings and limits: TCRB CDR3 length was moderately but significantly reduced in all four CD4+ subsets of Type 1 diabetes patients. Still unanswered here is whether HLA type influences TCRB rearrangement. A PCR bias possibly favoring shorter templates would apply equally to patients and controls. A greater similarity of naive, central memory and Treg TCRB repertoires was seen among patients than among healthy donors.

What was sequenced were expressed TCRB transcripts, since all of the isolated RNA had been reverse transcribed. Assay: immunoSEQ multiplex PCR; the TCRdb copy retains only in-frame clones and omits some. In the table there are about 170,000 clones, roughly 8% of which are singletons. Post-sort purity exceeded 95% for all sorted populations. Germline loops: CDR1 SNHLY, CDR2 FYNNEI. This CDR3 contains 15 residues. J lost 8 bases, V lost 4 bases, and 5 bases had no gene match. The TCR sequence derives from a man aged 18 to 30 with type 1 diabetes. Material for sequencing was central memory CD4+ T cells from blood. The chain carries TRBV2 and TRBJ2-1; TRBD2 agrees at 13 bases. CDR3 in amino acids: CASSGLAGGLDEQFF. CDR3 DNA sequence: TGTGCCAGCAGTGGACTAGCGGGGGGCCTTGATGAGCAGTTCTTC.